This passage covers 27 T cell receptor beta chains from one sample sequenced in a study of blood T cells in healthy people across ages. Together with a sample-barcoded 5' primer, a J-beta primer mix was included in a second PCR lasting about 7 to 11 cycles. Each CDR3 protein is one row after TCRdb ran MiXCR on the 5' RACE reads. The table lists fewer than 950,000 distinct CDR3 sequences, around half of them singletons. The sequenced sample consisted of blood. These receptors were obtained from a man at least 80 years old in good health.

This clonotype was recorded a few times. The V call is TRBV4-1, the J call TRBJ1-1; D is uncertain. CDR3 length: 14 amino acids. Trimming removed 0 bases at V and 2 bases at J, with 7 bases between. Looked up from germline, CDR1 is MGHRA and CDR2 is YSYEKL. For the CDR3, the DNA is TGCGCCAGCAGCCAAGACTGGGGTAACACTGAAGCTTTCTTT. Translating gives CASSQDWGNTEAFF.

There are a few counts of this clonotype. Here the CDR3 DNA reads TGTGCCAGCAGTCCCCGGACAGGGGGCTCCTACAATGAGCAGTTCTTC. Translated: CASSPRTGGSYNEQFF. The chain uses TRBV2 and TRBJ2-1; 10 nucleotides align to TRBD1. CDR3 length equals 16 residues. Trimming at V came to 5 bases and at J to 0 bases, leaving 4 bases not matched to a gene. Germline CDR1 SNHLY, CDR2 FYNNEI.

The J gene is TRBJ2-4, the V gene TRBV30; no clear D gene. The J call may be faulty, since TRBJ2-7 better matches the DNA end. CDR1 is GTSNPN, CDR2 SVGIG, per germline (reference sequence). This CDR3 spans 12 amino acids. DNA for the CDR3: TGTGCCTGGAGTCCGACCGGATTCGAGCAGTACTTC. Residues: CAWSPTGFEQYF.

This clonotype showed up just a few times. J is TRBJ2-7 and V is TRBV6-5; 7 bases are a match to TRBD1. V lost 6 bases and J lost 3; bases outside the gene matches: 8. Germline values: CDR1 MNHEY, CDR2 SVGAGI. This CDR3 comprises 14 residues. DNA of the CDR3: TGTGCCAGCAGGGTGGTCCGGGACAGCTACGAGCAGTACTTC. Translating it yields CASRVVRDSYEQYF.

This chain joins TRBV20-1 and TRBJ1-2; 8 bases agree with TRBD1. Germline V gene lookup returns CDR1 DFQATT and CDR2 SNEGSKA (reference sequence). CDR3 size: 13 residues. Germline trimming cut 5 bases from V and 7 bases from J; bases unmatched to any gene: 9. CDR3 sequence (DNA): TGCAGTGCTTCCTCGGACAGGGAAGGTGGCTACACCTTC. Its protein product is CSASSDREGGYTF.

The rearrangement uses TRBV24-1 and TRBJ2-5, with 11 positions matching TRBD1. This CDR3 spans 15 amino acids. Germline CDR1 is KGHDR and CDR2 is SFDVKD. The ends lost 3 bases at V and 11 bases at J; junction bases unmatched: 10. CDR3 protein: CATSDQDRGPHEQYF. CDR3 sequence (DNA): TGTGCCACCAGTGATCAGGACAGGGGGCCCCATGAGCAGTACTTC.

This sequence joins TRBV5-1 and TRBJ2-7; D could derive from TRBD1 or TRBD2 (5 bases each). Germline-derived CDR1 and CDR2 are SGHRS and YFSETQ. The CDR3 is made up of 15 amino acids. The V end lost 0 bases, the J end lost 7 bases, and 17 bases lay between the germline ends. The CDR3 sequence: CASSLGPGLIDEQYF. Here the CDR3 DNA reads TGCGCCAGCAGCTTGGGACCGGGGCTCATTGATGAGCAGTACTTC.

This clonotype is a singleton in its sample. The chain recombines TRBV5-1 with TRBJ2-1; 7 bases are a match to TRBD1. This CDR3 has 21 amino acids. V lost 0 bases and J lost 2; bases outside the gene matches: 20. Germline V gene sequence: CDR1 SGHRS, CDR2 YFSETQ. CDR3 residues: CASSLVSWDSRWALTYNEQFF. The CDR3 DNA sequence: TGCGCCAGCAGCTTGGTAAGTTGGGACAGCCGATGGGCCCTGACCTACAATGAGCAGTTCTTC.

This clonotype was seen only once. The rearrangement uses TRBV5-1 and TRBJ2-6, with a weak D call TRBD2 (5 bases). Germline loops: CDR1 SGHRS, CDR2 YFSETQ. Trimming shortened V by 1 base and J by 3 bases, and 8 bases separated the two germline ends. This CDR3 region has 15 residues. The CDR3 sequence: CASSLYGDGANVLTF. Written as DNA, the CDR3 is TGCGCCAGCAGCTTGTACGGGGATGGGGCCAACGTCCTGACTTTC.

This clonotype was seen only once. The chain employs TRBV7-2 and TRBJ2-1; D possibly corresponds to TRBD2 (6 bases). The V gene's germline CDR1 is SGHTA and CDR2 FQGNSA. The CDR3 extends over 15 amino acids. Trimming left V 5 bases short and J 5 bases short, with 16 bases between. This CDR3 is CASSPRRGTDNEQFF. The DNA of the CDR3 is TGTGCCAGCAGCCCTAGGCGGGGCACAGACAATGAGCAGTTCTTC.

For this clonotype: A much more abundant neighbour one base away suggests this may be a read error. V and J are TRBV3-1 and TRBJ2-3; 10 positions agree with TRBD2. Germline values: CDR1 LGHDT, CDR2 YNNKEL (reference sequence). The CDR3 is 16 amino acids. The CDR3 reads CASSPRTSGSTDTRYF. The CDR3 DNA is TGTGCCAGCAGCCCGCGGACTAGCGGCAGCACAGATACGCGGTATTTT.

The chain employs TRBV4-1 and TRBJ1-5; no definite D call. V lost 5 bases and J lost 7, with 18 bases in between. The CDR3 spans 15 residues. Germline V gene lookup returns CDR1 MGHRA and CDR2 YSYEKL. The CDR3 loop is CASSRVGGEAQPQHF. CDR3 bases: TGCGCCAGCAGCAGGGTCGGCGGGGAAGCGCAGCCCCAGCATTTT.

This clonotype was observed a handful of times. The chain has TRBV3-1 and TRBJ2-7; the D gene is possibly TRBD2 (5 bases). V was clipped by 4 bases and J by 0 bases, with 10 bases between them. The CDR3 extends over 14 amino acids. CDR1 LGHDT and CDR2 YNNKEL come from the germline V gene (reference sequence). CDR3 loop: CASSRGAGSYEQYF. CDR3 nucleotides: TGTGCCAGCAGCCGGGGAGCTGGCTCCTACGAGCAGTACTTC.

The rearrangement joins TRBV30 to TRBJ2-4; TRBD1 matches 8 bases. The CDR3 extends over 12 amino acids. Trimming cost V 3 bases and J 8 bases; bases outside gene matches: 3. The germline V gene encodes CDR1 GTSNPN and CDR2 SVGIG (reference sequence). The CDR3 DNA follows: TGTGCCTGGAGAGACAGGGGAGACATTCAGTACTTC. Translating it yields CAWRDRGDIQYF.

This chain connects TRBV11-3 to TRBJ2-1; 7 nucleotides align to TRBD2. The J segment lost 9 bases and the V segment lost 5 bases, leaving 10 bases of the junction unmatched. There are 14 residues in the CDR3. The germline V gene encodes CDR1 SGHNT and CDR2 YENEEA. CDR3: CASSPREGLTEQFF. CDR3 sequence (DNA): TGTGCCAGCAGCCCTAGGGAGGGGTTGACTGAGCAGTTCTTC. The full variable domain, rest sourced from reference TRBV11-3 and TRBJ2-1, is EAGVVQSPRYKIIEKKQPVAFWCNPISGHNTLYWYLQNLGQGPELLIRYENEEAVDDSQLPKDRFSAERLKGVDSTLKIQPAELGDSAVYLCASSPREGLTEQFFGPGTRLTVL.

V is TRBV14 and J is TRBJ1-6, with D hard to call. V was shortened by 4 bases and J by 1 base, with 2 bases between the two germline ends. This CDR3 comprises 13 residues. Germline V gives CDR1 SGHDN, CDR2 FVKESK. The CDR3 sequence: CASSRSYNSPLHF. The CDR3 bases are TGTGCCAGCAGCCGGTCCTATAATTCACCCCTCCACTTT.

Written as DNA, the CDR3 is TGTGCCATCAGTGAGTGGGTGGCCTACGAGCAGTACTTC. This translates into CAISEWVAYEQYF. The J gene is TRBJ2-7, the V gene TRBV10-3, with D hard to call. The V end lost 1 base, the J end lost 2 bases, and 6 bases lay between the germline ends. From germline, CDR1 is ENHRY and CDR2 SYGVKD. The CDR3 runs 13 residues.

The chain uses TRBV20-1 and TRBJ2-1, with D possibly being TRBD2 (6 bases). V gave up 3 bases and J gave up 4 bases, with 13 bases separating them. Looked up from germline, CDR1 is DFQATT and CDR2 is SNEGSKA (reference sequence). The CDR3 length is 14 residues. CDR3 in DNA: TGCAGTGCTAGTCTGGACTACCTATACAATGAGCAGTTCTTC. This gives the protein CSASLDYLYNEQFF.

The genes are TRBV27 and TRBJ2-1; tentative D call: TRBD2 (5 bases). CDR3 length: 14 residues. The ends were cut back, 6 bases at V and 2 bases at J, with 11 bases in the middle. In germline, CDR1 is MNHEY, CDR2 SMNVEV (reference sequence). The CDR3 spells CASRKPGTYNEQFF. CDR3 DNA: TGTGCCAGCAGAAAGCCCGGGACCTACAATGAGCAGTTCTTC.

This clonotype was detected ten times or more. The J gene is TRBJ2-1, the V gene TRBV29-1; 8 bases align to TRBD2. V was pared by 4 bases and J by 2 bases, with 19 bases of the junction left unmatched. Germline CDR1 SQVTM, CDR2 ANQGSEA. The CDR3 is made up of 19 amino acids. This CDR3 is CSVAGEVLLREGTYNEQFF. The CDR3 bases are TGCAGCGTTGCGGGGGAGGTACTCCTCCGGGAGGGGACCTACAATGAGCAGTTCTTC.

This rearrangement joins TRBV20-1 to TRBJ2-3; 13 bases line up with TRBD2. After removal of 4 bases from V and 0 bases from J, the junction contained 7 bases not matched to a gene. The CDR3 extends over 17 amino acids. The germline CDR1 and CDR2 sequences are DFQATT and SNEGSKA (reference sequence). In DNA, the CDR3 is TGCAGTGCTAACGGACTAGCGGGAGTAGGAAGCACAGATACGCAGTATTTT. Its translation: CSANGLAGVGSTDTQYF.

This clonotype came up many times. The chain links TRBV18 to TRBJ1-2; D is undetermined. CDR1 is KGHSH, CDR2 LQKENI, per germline. V gave up 6 bases and J gave up 4 bases, with 9 bases separating them. The CDR3 covers 12 residues. This chain's CDR3 is CASSPAPYGYTF. The CDR3 DNA reads as TGTGCCAGCTCGCCAGCCCCCTATGGCTACACCTTC.

The chain combines TRBV6-6 with TRBJ1-2, with D unresolved. CDR1 MNHNY and CDR2 SVGAGI come from the germline V gene (reference sequence). The CDR3 is 14 residues long. With 0 bases removed from V and 4 bases from J, the gap between germline ends came to 9 bases. For the CDR3, the DNA is TGTGCCAGCAGTTACTCGATTCAGATCTATGGCTACACCTTC. Amino acids: CASSYSIQIYGYTF.

This clonotype has more than one count but fewer than ten. The genes are TRBV6-5 and TRBJ2-3; D is perhaps TRBD1 (5 bases). V dropped 1 base and J dropped 1 base, with 12 bases sitting between them. Per the germline V gene, CDR1 is MNHEY and CDR2 is SVGAGI. The CDR3 has 16 amino acids. CDR3 in DNA: TGTGCCAGCAGTTACTGGGGCGTCGGCGGCACAGATACGCAGTATTTT. Protein sequence: CASSYWGVGGTDTQYF.

The V gene is TRBV21-1, the J gene TRBJ2-5; the D call TRBD2 from the table was never checked on the DNA. TRBV21-1 has pseudogene status. The CDR3 is 18 amino acids. The CDR3 DNA is TGTGCCAGCCGAAAGAGGGGGAGCCTAGCGGGAAACCAAGAGACCCAGTACTTC. Its protein product is CASRKRGSLAGNQETQYF.

This clonotype was seen more than once but under ten times. This chain connects TRBV5-1 to TRBJ2-5, with D tentatively TRBD1 or TRBD2 (5 bases each). The V end lost 2 bases, the J end lost 1 base, and 21 bases lay between the germline ends. The CDR3 runs to 18 residues. Germline V gene data show CDR1 as SGHRS and CDR2 as YFSETQ. In nucleotides, the CDR3 is TGCGCCAGCAGCTTACCCCCCAAACCCCGGGGCCCCCAAGAGACCCAGTACTTC. Amino acids: CASSLPPKPRGPQETQYF.

This chain connects TRBV10-3 to TRBJ2-1; TRBD1 aligns across 7 bases. Unmatched junction bases numbered 10, after V lost 4 bases and J lost 7 bases. Per the germline V gene, CDR1 is ENHRY and CDR2 is SYGVKD. This CDR3 spans 15 amino acids. In DNA, the CDR3 is TGTGCCATCAGTGCCGGACAGGCGGCAGGTAATGAGCAGTTCTTC. As protein: CAISAGQAAGNEQFF.